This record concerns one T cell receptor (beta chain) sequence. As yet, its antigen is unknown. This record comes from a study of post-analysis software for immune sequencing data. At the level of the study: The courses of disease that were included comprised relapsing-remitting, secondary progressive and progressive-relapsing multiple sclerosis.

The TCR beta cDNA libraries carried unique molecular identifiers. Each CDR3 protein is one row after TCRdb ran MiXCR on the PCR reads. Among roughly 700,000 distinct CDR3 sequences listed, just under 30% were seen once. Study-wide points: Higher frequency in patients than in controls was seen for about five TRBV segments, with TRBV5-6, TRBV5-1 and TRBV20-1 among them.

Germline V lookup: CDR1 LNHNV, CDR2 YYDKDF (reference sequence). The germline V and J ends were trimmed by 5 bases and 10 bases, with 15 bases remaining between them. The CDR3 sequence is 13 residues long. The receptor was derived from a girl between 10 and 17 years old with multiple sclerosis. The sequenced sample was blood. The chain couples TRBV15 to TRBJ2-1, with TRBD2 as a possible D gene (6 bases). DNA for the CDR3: TGTGCCACCAGCGCGGGACGGAGCTACGAGCAGTTCTTC. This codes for CATSAGRSYEQFF.